Listed below are T cell receptor beta chains from one sample, sequenced in a study of blood T cells in healthy people across ages. One entry per CDR3 protein results from TCRdb running MiXCR on the 5' RACE reads. The sample lists around 790,000 distinct CDR3 sequences, approximately 44% occurring once. The sequencing sample was made of blood. All receptors come from a man between 60 and 75 years old in good health. CDR3s include the opening cysteine and the closing phenylalanine or tryptophan. The order of the fields is clone size, J gene, V gene, D gene, CDR3 DNA, CDR3 protein. A D gene is named only where the DNA matches it firmly. A row's size may be missing; if present it is once, few, many or a size class.

. TRBJ2-1 TRBV7-2 TRBD2 TGTGCCAGCAGCCTCGCCCTATCGCAGCGGGGGCTTACAACCTACAATGAGCAGTTCTTC CASSLALSQRGLTTYNEQFF
. TRBJ2-1 TRBV2 . TGTGCCAGCAGTGTAAGGGTATGGGAGCAGTTCTTC CASSVRVWEQFF
. TRBJ2-1 TRBV7-3 TRBD1 TGTGCCAGCAGCTTAATGGGGACAGGGGTGTCAAATGAGCAGTTCTTC CASSLMGTGVSNEQFF
. TRBJ1-4 TRBV25-1 . TGTGCCAGCAGACAGGGACCTAATGAAAAACTGTTTTTT CASRQGPNEKLFF
. TRBJ1-2 TRBV13 . TGTGCCAGCAGCCTACGAGTCCGGGAACTTAACTATGGCTACACCTTC CASSLRVRELNYGYTF
few TRBJ2-3 TRBV7-3 . TGTGCCAGCAGCCAGCATAGCACAGATACGCAGTATTTT CASSQHSTDTQYF
. TRBJ2-7 TRBV5-1 . TGCGCCAGCAGATTTATGGGGTCTCGTTCCTACGAGCAGTACTTC CASRFMGSRSYEQYF
few TRBJ1-2 TRBV5-1 . TGCGCCAGCAGCTTGGGAGCGGGGACAACAAACTATGGCTACACCTTC CASSLGAGTTNYGYTF
few TRBJ2-6 TRBV6-5 . TGTGCCAGCATGCCGGGGGTTGGGGCCAACGTCCTGACTTTC CASMPGVGANVLTF
few TRBJ2-1 TRBV20-1 . TGCAGTGCACGGACTCGCAACTCCTACAATGAGCAGTTCTTC CSARTRNSYNEQFF
. TRBJ2-1 TRBV5-1 . TGCGCCAGCAGCCAGACGACCAATGAGCGGTTCTTC CASSQTTNERFF
. TRBJ2-1 TRBV7-9 TRBD1 TGTGCCAGCTTCCGGACAGGGGACAATGAGCAGTTCTTC CASFRTGDNEQFF
. TRBJ2-7 TRBV7-2 TRBD2 TGTGCCAGCAGCGTGGGGGGGTACGAGCAGTACTTC CASSVGGYEQYF
. TRBJ1-4 TRBV14 . TGTGCCAGCAGCCAATATATCCATCCCGGCGAAAAACTGTTTTTT CASSQYIHPGEKLFF
. TRBJ2-3 TRBV7-2 . TGTGCCAGCAGCAGGGTAGCAGGGGACGGAGATACGCAGTATTTT CASSRVAGDGDTQYF
few TRBJ2-7 TRBV27 TRBD1 TGTGCCAGCAGTCCCACAGGGGTTCCAAGCTCCTACGAGCAGTACTTC CASSPTGVPSSYEQYF
. TRBJ2-3 TRBV30 . TGTGCCTGGACCGCAGGGTCCACAGATACGCAGTATTTT CAWTAGSTDTQYF
few TRBJ2-5 TRBV7-2 . TGTGCCAGCAGCTTAGGCTCCGGGTCAAAAGAGACCCAGTACTTC CASSLGSGSKETQYF
. TRBJ1-5 TRBV6-2/TRBV6-3 . TGTGCCAGCAGTCCCAGAGACAGGATCAATCAGCCCCAGCATTTT CASSPRDRINQPQHF
. TRBJ1-5 TRBV4-1 TRBD1 TGCGCCAGCAGCCTCGGGACAGATCAGCCCCAGCATTTT CASSLGTDQPQHF
. TRBJ2-7 TRBV7-2 TRBD2 TGTGCCAGCAGCTTAGCGCGTTCGGGACTAGCGGCCCGGGCCGAGCAGTACTTC CASSLARSGLAARAEQYF
. TRBJ1-6 TRBV2 . TGTGCCAGCAGTCCCCTTGGGGATAATTCACCCCTCCACTTT CASSPLGDNSPLHF
. TRBJ2-6 TRBV7-8 TRBD1 TGTGCCAGCGCAACAGGGGCCGGGGCCAACGTCCTGACTTTC CASATGAGANVLTF
. TRBJ2-3 TRBV7-6 TRBD1 TGTGCCACAGCCGGGACAGGGGGGAGAGATACGCAGTATTTT CATAGTGGRDTQYF
few TRBJ1-1 TRBV7-2 . TGTGCCAGCAGCTTAGTGGTGGAGAATGAAGCTTTCTTT CASSLVVENEAFF
. TRBJ1-5 TRBV7-9 . TGTGCCAGCAGCGTGGGGGGGGACAATCAGCCCCAGCATTTT CASSVGGDNQPQHF
. TRBJ2-7 TRBV6-1 TRBD1 TGTGCCAGCAGTGATGATATGGGGACAGGGGCCTACGAGCAGTACTTC CASSDDMGTGAYEQYF
. TRBJ2-3 TRBV20-1 . TGCAGTGCCAGCCCCGCGGGCACAGATACGCAGTATTTT CSASPAGTDTQYF
. TRBJ2-3 TRBV2 . TGTGCCAGCAGCATCGCCTACAGCACAGATACGCAGTATTTT CASSIAYSTDTQYF
. TRBJ2-7 TRBV5-1 . TGCGCCAGCGCCCGGTTTACCCAAGCGGTCGGCTACGAGCAGTACTTC CASARFTQAVGYEQYF
many TRBJ2-7 TRBV12-3/TRBV12-4 . TGTGCCAGCAGTTTAGCTGGAGTCTACGAGCAGTACTTC CASSLAGVYEQYF
few TRBJ2-5 TRBV20-1 . TGCAGTGCTCCCAACCCCCGGGGCCCCAACAAGAGGACCCAGTACTTC CSAPNPRGPNKRTQYF
. TRBJ1-4 TRBV9 . TGTGCCAGCAGCGTAGCCGGGGCAGATAATGAAAAACTGTTTTTT CASSVAGADNEKLFF
. TRBJ2-1 TRBV6-2/TRBV6-3 . TGTGCCAGCACTTCAACCCGGGACGGTGATGAGCAGTTCTTC CASTSTRDGDEQFF
many TRBJ2-7 TRBV5-1 . TGCGCCAGCAGCTTCGCTAACGAGCAGTACTTC CASSFANEQYF
few TRBJ1-1 TRBV15 TRBD1 TGTGCCACCAGCGGACAGGGGATGAACACTGAAGCTTTCTTT CATSGQGMNTEAFF
. TRBJ2-1 TRBV6-5 . TGTGCCAGCAGTTCAACGGGAGCTGGATACAATGAGCAGTTCTTC CASSSTGAGYNEQFF
. TRBJ2-1 TRBV20-1 . TGCAGTGCCAAAATTCTGAACTCCTACAATGAGCAGTTCTTC CSAKILNSYNEQFF
few TRBJ1-2 TRBV4-1 TRBD1 TGCGCCAGCAGCCAGGCAGGGGGCGCGAGCTATGGCTACACCTTC CASSQAGGASYGYTF
many TRBJ1-1 TRBV12-3/TRBV12-4 . TGTGCCAGCAGCCCCGACGGGGGTCCCACTGAAGCTTTCTTT CASSPDGGPTEAFF
few TRBJ2-1 TRBV2 . TGTGCCAGCAGATCCGGACAGAGCTCCTACAATGAGCAGTTCTTC CASRSGQSSYNEQFF
. TRBJ2-1 TRBV20-1 . TGCAGTGCTAGAGTACACGGGGCCCATTCATACAATGAGCAGTTCTTC CSARVHGAHSYNEQFF
. TRBJ2-1 TRBV12-3/TRBV12-4 TRBD2 TGTGCCAGCAGTTCCCAACTTACTAGCGGGGGGGCCAATGAGCAGTTCTTC CASSSQLTSGGANEQFF
few TRBJ2-1 TRBV11-2 . TGTGCCAGCAGCTTAGGGCGGGGGCCTATCTACAATGAGCAGTTCTTC CASSLGRGPIYNEQFF
. TRBJ2-2 TRBV15 . TGTGCCACCAGCAGAGATTCACTCATTACCACGAACACCGGGGAGCTGTTTTTT CATSRDSLITTNTGELFF
few TRBJ2-1 TRBV12-3/TRBV12-4 . TGTGCTGTGGGGGACGGGAGTGAGCAGTTCTTC CAVGDGSEQFF
few TRBJ2-3 TRBV30 . TGTGCCTGGGCGTTTCGGAGGGCCGGCACAGATACGCAGTATTTT CAWAFRRAGTDTQYF
. TRBJ1-5 TRBV5-1 . TGCGCCAGCAGCTCCTCCGGGGATAGCAATCAGCCCCAGCATTTT CASSSSGDSNQPQHF
many TRBJ2-7 TRBV12-3/TRBV12-4 . TGTGCCAGCAGCCGGACACCCTCAAGAACCTACGAGCAGTACTTC CASSRTPSRTYEQYF
. TRBJ2-1 TRBV5-1 . TGCGCCAGCAGCTTTCTAGAAGGAGGTGATGGTGAGCAGTTCTTC CASSFLEGGDGEQFF